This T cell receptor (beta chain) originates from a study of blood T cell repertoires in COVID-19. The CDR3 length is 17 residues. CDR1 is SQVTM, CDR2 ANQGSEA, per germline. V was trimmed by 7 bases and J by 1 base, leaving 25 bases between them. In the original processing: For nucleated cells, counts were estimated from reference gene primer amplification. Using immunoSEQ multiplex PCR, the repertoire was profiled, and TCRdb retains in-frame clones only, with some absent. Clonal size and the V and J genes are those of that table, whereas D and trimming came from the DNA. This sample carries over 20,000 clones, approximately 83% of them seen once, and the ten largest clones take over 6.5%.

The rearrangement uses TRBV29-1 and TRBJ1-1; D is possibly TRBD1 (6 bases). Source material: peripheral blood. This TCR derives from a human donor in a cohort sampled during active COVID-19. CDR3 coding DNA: TGCAGCGCACAGGGAACTAACAGGGCTGAGAGGAACACTGAAGCTTTCTTT. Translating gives CSAQGTNRAERNTEAFF.